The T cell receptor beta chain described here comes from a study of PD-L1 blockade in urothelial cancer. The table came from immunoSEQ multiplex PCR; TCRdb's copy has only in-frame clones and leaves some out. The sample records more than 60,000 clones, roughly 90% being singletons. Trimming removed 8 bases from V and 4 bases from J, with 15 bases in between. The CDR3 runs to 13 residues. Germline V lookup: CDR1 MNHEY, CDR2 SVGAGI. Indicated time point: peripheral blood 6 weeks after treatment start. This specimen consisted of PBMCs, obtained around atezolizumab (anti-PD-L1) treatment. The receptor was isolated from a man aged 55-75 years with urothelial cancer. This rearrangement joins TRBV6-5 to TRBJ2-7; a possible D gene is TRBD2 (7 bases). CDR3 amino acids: CASGRGSGYEQYF. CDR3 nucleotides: TGTGCCAGCGGGAGGGGGTCAGGATACGAGCAGTACTTC.